Following are 14 T cell receptor beta chains from one sample sequenced in a study of T-cell memory formation after mild COVID-19. TCRdb reprocessed the 5' RACE reads via MiXCR and lists one record per CDR3 protein. The sample carries around 250,000 distinct CDR3 sequences, approximately 15% recorded once. Sequencing was carried out using PBMCs or a T cell subset sorted from them (not recorded which). These receptors were obtained from an adult woman who had mild COVID-19 (a few samples of this study predate the infection). Cell type and time point are not known.

This clonotype was detected many times. This chain joins TRBV2 and TRBJ2-1; 11 positions agree with TRBD2. CDR1 is SNHLY, CDR2 FYNNEI, per germline. V was clipped by 3 bases and J by 4 bases; unmatched bases: 2. CDR3 length: 15 residues. The DNA of the CDR3 is TGTGCCAGCAGTGATGGGACTAGCGGATACAATGAGCAGTTCTTC. Its translation: CASSDGTSGYNEQFF.

This clonotype was seen a few times. The genes are TRBV5-5 and TRBJ2-2; D is unclear. The CDR3 spans 14 residues. V lost 1 base, J lost 7 bases, and 11 bases lay in between. Germline V lookup: CDR1 SGHKS, CDR2 YYEKEE (reference sequence). The CDR3 bases are TGTGCCAGCAGCTTGATCAAGGGCGGCGGGGAGCTGTTTTTT. It yields the protein CASSLIKGGGELFF.

This clonotype was observed a few times. The rearrangement joins TRBV24-1 to TRBJ2-5; D possibly uses TRBD1 or TRBD2 (5 bases each). The V gene's germline CDR1 is KGHDR and CDR2 SFDVKD. The length of the CDR3 is 15 residues. Trimming took 4 bases from V and 0 from J, leaving 11 bases between them. CDR3 protein: CATSDGGQYQETQYF. The CDR3 DNA reads as TGTGCCACCAGTGACGGAGGACAATACCAAGAGACCCAGTACTTC.

This clonotype was found many times. J is TRBJ2-1 and V is TRBV11-2, with D uncertain. The CDR3 covers 18 residues. Trimming removed 5 bases at V and 0 bases at J, with 20 bases between. Germline CDR1 and CDR2: SGHAT and FQNNGV. Written as DNA, the CDR3 is TGTGCCAGCAGCCGAGGAACCCTGTGGTCCAGCTCCTACAATGAGCAGTTCTTC. It is translated as CASSRGTLWSSSYNEQFF.

The chain is built from TRBV4-3 and TRBJ1-6; 8 bases fit TRBD1. This CDR3 is built from 16 residues. Germline CDR1 reads LGHNA; CDR2 reads YSLEER. The V and J ends lost 3 bases and 6 bases, in that order; junction bases with no gene match: 7. The CDR3 sequence is CASSHLRDRLNSPLHF. For the CDR3, the DNA is TGCGCCAGCAGCCACCTCCGGGACAGGCTTAATTCACCCCTCCACTTT.

J is TRBJ2-3 and V is TRBV19, with D possibly matching TRBD2 (6 bases). The V gene lost 9 bases and the J gene lost 5 bases, with 24 bases spanning the gap. Germline CDR1 is LNHDA and CDR2 is SQIVND (reference sequence). The length of the CDR3 is 16 residues. The CDR3 region is CASTPGRGPPLDTQYF. The CDR3, as DNA: TGTGCCAGCACCCCAGGGCGGGGCCCCCCGCTAGATACGCAGTATTTT.

V gene TRBV11-3 combines with J gene TRBJ2-5; a weak D match, TRBD2 (6 bases). The V gene's germline CDR1 is SGHNT and CDR2 YENEEA. Deletions cut 1 base from V and 1 base from J, with 10 bases between. This CDR3 contains 15 residues. The CDR3 spells CASSLVLGGQETQYF. The CDR3 DNA reads as TGTGCCAGCAGCTTAGTCCTCGGGGGCCAAGAGACCCAGTACTTC.

The sample holds a few counts of this clonotype. The CDR3 region has the DNA TGCGCCAGCAGCTTGGATCTCAGGAATGAGCAGTTCTTC. Translated, it gives CASSLDLRNEQFF. The chain uses TRBV5-1 and TRBJ2-1; D is ambiguous. CDR1 SGHRS and CDR2 YFSETQ come from the germline V gene. V was pared by 0 bases and J by 7 bases, with 8 bases between. The CDR3 consists of 13 residues.

This clonotype was counted a few times. The chain combines TRBV11-2 with TRBJ2-1; a possible D gene is TRBD2 (6 bases). V was shortened by 5 bases and J by 0 bases, with 8 bases between the two germline ends. The CDR3 has 14 residues. Germline lookup yields CDR1 SGHAT and CDR2 FQNNGV. Here the CDR3 reads CASSRGFSYNEQFF. CDR3 bases: TGTGCCAGCAGCCGGGGGTTCTCCTACAATGAGCAGTTCTTC.

This chain joins TRBV29-1 and TRBJ2-3; TRBD1 might be the D (7 bases). Germline CDR1 and CDR2: SQVTM and ANQGSEA. V lost 4 bases to trimming and J lost 5 bases, with 16 bases between them. The CDR3 runs 14 residues. The CDR3: CSVAPGGPRDTQYF. For the CDR3, the DNA is TGCAGCGTTGCCCCAGGGGGGCCTCGAGATACGCAGTATTTT.

The chain links TRBV5-6 to TRBJ1-2; 7 nucleotides agree with TRBD1. CDR3 length: 14 residues. The germline CDR1 and CDR2 sequences are SGHDT and YYEEEE. Unmatched junction bases numbered 3, after V lost 4 bases and J lost 0 bases. CDR3 DNA: TGTGCCAGCAGCGACGACAGGGCTAACTATGGCTACACCTTC. This sequence encodes CASSDDRANYGYTF.

The chain links TRBV24-1 to TRBJ2-3; D gene ambiguous. From germline, CDR1 is KGHDR and CDR2 SFDVKD. With 2 bases removed from V and 2 bases from J, the gap between germline ends came to 10 bases. This CDR3 is 15 amino acids long. The CDR3: CATSDSRKVTDTQYF. Here the CDR3 DNA reads TGTGCCACCAGTGATTCGCGGAAAGTCACAGATACGCAGTATTTT.

This clonotype has ten or more counts. The chain is built from TRBV7-3 and TRBJ2-3; D uncertain. The V and J ends lost 3 bases and 4 bases respectively, with 11 bases between them. The V gene's germline CDR1 is SGHTA and CDR2 FQGTGA. The CDR3 covers 14 residues. The CDR3 here is CASSFAPSSDTQYF. CDR3 in DNA: TGTGCCAGCAGCTTTGCGCCCTCATCAGATACGCAGTATTTT.

The table lists this clonotype with a few counts. CDR3 in DNA: TGTGCCACCAGTGACCCGGGCTCCTACAATGAGCAGTTCTTC. Protein: CATSDPGSYNEQFF. The V call is TRBV24-1, the J call TRBJ2-1; D remains unclear. This CDR3 is built from 14 residues. V dropped 4 bases and J dropped 0 bases, with 6 bases sitting between them. Per the germline V gene, CDR1 is KGHDR and CDR2 is SFDVKD.